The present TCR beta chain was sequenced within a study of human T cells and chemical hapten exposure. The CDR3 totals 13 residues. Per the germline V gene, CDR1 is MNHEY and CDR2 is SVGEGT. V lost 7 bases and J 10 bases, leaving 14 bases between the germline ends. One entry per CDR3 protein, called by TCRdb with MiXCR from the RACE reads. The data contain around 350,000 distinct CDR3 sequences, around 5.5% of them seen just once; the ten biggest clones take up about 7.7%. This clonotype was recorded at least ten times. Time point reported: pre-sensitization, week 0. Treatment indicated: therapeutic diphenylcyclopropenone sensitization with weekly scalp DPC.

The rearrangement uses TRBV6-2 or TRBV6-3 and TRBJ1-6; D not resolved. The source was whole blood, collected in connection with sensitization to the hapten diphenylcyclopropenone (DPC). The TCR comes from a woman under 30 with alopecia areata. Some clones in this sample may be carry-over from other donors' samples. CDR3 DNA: TGTGCCAGCAAAAAGGACGTTCACTCACCCCTCCACTTT. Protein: CASKKDVHSPLHF.